This T cell receptor beta chain was profiled in a study of CD8+ T cells in alopecia areata. Study-level findings and limits: Normal scalp showed lower clonality than lesional scalp, especially alopecia totalis/universalis. Clarity of TCR sharing across patients fell short of that in mice, possibly HLA-related. Sequence data from scalp samples additionally include resident alphabeta T cells of normal skin.

Peripheral blood, together with lesional scalp punch biopsies, was collected from alopecia areata patients. A few counts support this clone. The target antigen is unknown. There are 15 residues in the CDR3. CDR1 is LGHNA, CDR2 YNFKEQ, per germline. RNA extraction and reverse transcription yielded cDNA as sequencing template. Measured with immunoSEQ multiplex PCR; TCRdb has only the in-frame clones, and not every one. The table lists approximately 24,000 clones, around half of them singletons. V and J are TRBV4-2 and TRBJ2-5; 8 nucleotides align to TRBD1. The J call may be wrong; the DNA end is better matched by TRBJ2-7. This sequence was found in a human donor with alopecia areata. The sample taken for sequencing was NKG2D-high CD8+ T cells sorted from blood. The CDR3 region has the DNA TGTGCCAGCAGCCATAGGACAGGGAGTCCCTACGAGCAGTACTTC. Protein product: CASSHRTGSPYEQYF.